This T cell receptor beta chain derives from a study of regulatory T cells in long-lasting Graves disease. Study-level findings and limits: Under persistent disease, TRBV28, TRBJ1-2 and TRBJ2-5 were used preferentially.

Through Arm-PCR of CDR3 regions and iRepertoire HTBI primers, TCR beta libraries were built. From the multiplex PCR reads, TCRdb called clonotypes with MiXCR, one entry per CDR3 protein. The sample shows about half a million distinct CDR3 sequences, approximately 23% of them seen only once. As for time point: persistent/refractory GD, antithyroid drugs over 5 years with positive TRAb. The TCR library used RNA extracted from PBMCs. Germline V gives CDR1 MDHEN, CDR2 SYDVKM. J was trimmed by 4 bases and V by 5 bases; bases with no gene match: 11. This CDR3 is built from 16 residues. This clonotype was found many times. Its antigen is not known.

This sequence originates from a female donor with Graves disease. V gene TRBV28 combines with J gene TRBJ1-2; 9 bases map to TRBD1. The input for sequencing was peripheral blood mononuclear cells (PBMCs), taken when the disease was refractory, from a patient treated with antithyroid drugs. CDR3 in DNA: TGTGCCAGCAGTCAGGGACAGGGCTTGGAGGGCTATGGCTACACCTTC. Translated: CASSQGQGLEGYGYTF.